A single sample gave rise to the 13 T cell receptor beta chains below, sequenced in a study of blood T cell repertoires in COVID-19. The protocol was immunoSEQ multiplex PCR, while the TCRdb copy is restricted to in-frame clones and leaves out a portion. The data show 200,000 to 250,000 clones, almost 90% seen once. The sequenced sample was peripheral blood. The origin of the receptors is a man younger than 35 with active or convalescent COVID-19.

The V gene is TRBV7-9, the J gene TRBJ1-2; D remains unclear. Trimming pared 1 base from V and 8 bases from J, leaving 14 bases between. Germline assignment: CDR1 SEHNR and CDR2 FQNEAQ (reference sequence). This CDR3 is 14 amino acids long. The DNA of the CDR3 is TGTGCCAGCAGCTTAGTCCCAGCCGAGGGAGGCTACACCTTC. Its protein is CASSLVPAEGGYTF.

The chain is built from TRBV11-3 and TRBJ2-1; 11 bases agree with TRBD2. V trimming: 1 base; J trimming: 7 bases; junction bases outside the gene matches: 9. The CDR3 runs 17 residues. The germline V gene has CDR1 SGHNT and CDR2 YENEEA. The CDR3 loop reads CASSLGGTSGAGNEQFF. The CDR3 region has the DNA TGTGCCAGCAGCTTAGGGGGGACTAGCGGAGCGGGGAATGAGCAGTTCTTC. Using reference TRBV11-3 and TRBJ2-1 for the parts outside the CDR3, the full variable domain is EAGVVQSPRYKIIEKKQPVAFWCNPISGHNTLYWYLQNLGQGPELLIRYENEEAVDDSQLPKDRFSAERLKGVDSTLKIQPAELGDSAVYLCASSLGGTSGAGNEQFFGPGTRLTVL.

The V gene is TRBV5-4, the J gene TRBJ2-2, with 8 bases fitting TRBD1. Germline loops: CDR1 SGHNT, CDR2 YYREEE (reference sequence). The junction had 1 base not matched to a gene; V was cut back by 2 bases and J by 1 base. CDR3 length: 15 residues. CDR3: CASSLDRGNTGELFF. For the CDR3, the DNA is TGTGCCAGCAGCTTAGACAGGGGGAACACCGGGGAGCTGTTTTTT.

The V and J genes are TRBV13 and TRBJ1-2, with TRBD1 identical over 7 bases. Germline V gene data show CDR1 as PRHDT and CDR2 as FYEKMQ (reference sequence). With 5 bases clipped from V and 10 bases from J, the junction kept 13 bases outside the gene matches. The CDR3 is made up of 14 amino acids. The CDR3 sequence: CASSTALQGPDYTF. Here the CDR3 DNA reads TGTGCCAGCAGCACCGCCTTACAGGGGCCGGACTACACCTTC.

The chain combines TRBV4-2 with TRBJ2-3; 7 bases map to TRBD1. CDR1 is LGHNA and CDR2 is YNFKEQ in the germline V gene. J gave up 4 bases and V 5 bases, and 12 bases lay outside the gene matches. The CDR3 length is 16 residues. In nucleotides, the CDR3 is TGTGCCAGCAGCTACGCGGACAGGTCAACGGCAGATACGCAGTATTTT. Translating it yields CASSYADRSTADTQYF.

This clone was counted between two and nine times. This sequence joins TRBV28 and TRBJ1-1; the D gene is possibly TRBD1 (5 bases). The germline V and J ends were trimmed by 11 bases and 8 bases, with 27 bases remaining between them. In germline, CDR1 is MDHEN, CDR2 SYDVKM. CDR3 length: 15 amino acids. In nucleotides, the CDR3 is TGTGCCTCTCGACGCCCGGGGGGAGGAAATACAGAAGCTTTCTTT. Its protein is CASRRPGGGNTEAFF.

The genes are TRBV4-2 and TRBJ1-2; weak D call: TRBD1 (6 bases). Germline CDR1 is LGHNA and CDR2 is YNFKEQ. The CDR3 spans 14 residues. V was pared by 4 bases and J by 2 bases, with 11 bases between. The CDR3 sequence is CASSPGTKNYGYTF. CDR3 bases: TGTGCCAGCAGCCCAGGGACAAAGAACTATGGCTACACCTTC.

The chain recombines TRBV30 with TRBJ2-5, with TRBD1 matching over 7 bases. V dropped 0 bases and J dropped 9; count of bases not matched to a gene: 13. Germline V gene lookup returns CDR1 GTSNPN and CDR2 SVGIG (reference sequence). The length of the CDR3 is 15 residues. The CDR3: CAWSVQGTGAGPQYF. CDR3 DNA: TGTGCCTGGAGTGTACAGGGTACAGGGGCCGGACCCCAGTACTTC. Complete variable domain (other parts from reference TRBV30 and TRBJ2-5): SQTIHQWPATLVQPVGSPLSLECTVEGTSNPNLYWYRQAAGRGLQLLFYSVGIGQISSEVPQNLSASRPQDRQFILSSKKLLLSDSGFYLCAWSVQGTGAGPQYFGPGTRLLVL.

V is TRBV7-9 and J is TRBJ2-1; 13 bases match TRBD2. The CDR3 sequence is 17 residues long. Germline lookup yields CDR1 SEHNR and CDR2 FQNEAQ (reference sequence). Germline trimming cut 6 bases from V and 5 bases from J; bases unmatched to any gene: 10. The CDR3 spells CASRHTSGRASNNEQFF. As DNA, the CDR3 is TGTGCCAGCAGACATACTAGCGGGAGGGCGAGTAACAATGAGCAGTTCTTC.

V and J are TRBV10-2 and TRBJ1-2; tentative D call: TRBD1 (5 bases). Germline V CDR1 and CDR2: WSHSY, SAAADI. CDR3 length: 13 amino acids. With 7 bases removed from V and 5 bases from J, the gap between germline ends came to 14 bases. The CDR3 loop is CASTSSGKYGYTF. CDR3 bases: TGCGCCAGCACTTCGTCAGGGAAATATGGCTACACCTTC.

The chain has TRBV2 and TRBJ1-5, with D tentatively TRBD1 (6 bases). The CDR3 covers 15 residues. V lost 3 bases, J lost 6 bases, and 15 bases lay in between. Germline assignment: CDR1 SNHLY and CDR2 FYNNEI. The CDR3 sequence is CASSDWEGGGQPQHF. The CDR3 nucleotides read TGTGCCAGCAGTGACTGGGAGGGAGGGGGTCAGCCCCAGCATTTT.

The J gene is TRBJ1-4, the V gene TRBV13; 10 bases are shared with TRBD1. Looked up from germline, CDR1 is PRHDT and CDR2 is FYEKMQ (reference sequence). J was trimmed by 8 bases and V by 5 bases; bases with no gene match: 8. The CDR3 has 15 amino acids. CDR3 sequence (DNA): TGTGCCAGCAGCCGGCCGACAGGGGGCAGGGAAAAACTGTTTTTT. This codes for CASSRPTGGREKLFF.

The chain has TRBV7-9 and TRBJ1-1; possible D gene TRBD1, 5 bases. The germline V and J ends were trimmed by 0 bases and 6 bases, with 11 bases remaining between them. Germline values: CDR1 SEHNR, CDR2 FQNEAQ (reference sequence). The CDR3 has 14 amino acids. CDR3: CASSLAPGLSEAFF. The CDR3 DNA is TGTGCCAGCAGCTTAGCACCGGGACTCTCTGAAGCTTTCTTT. The whole variable domain, remainder taken from reference TRBV7-9 and TRBJ1-1, is DTGVSQNPRHKITKRGQNVTFRCDPISEHNRLYWYRQTLGQGPEFLTYFQNEAQLEKSRLLSDRFSAERPKGSFSTLEIQRTEQGDSAMYLCASSLAPGLSEAFFGQGTRLTVV.